The T cell receptor beta chain described here comes from a study of cytomegalovirus exposure and HLA in healthy donors. Whole-study findings and limits: Donors belonging to an Asian-associated ancestry cluster reportedly showed fewer N-insertions in productive TCRs than the 666-donor mean, according to what a later analysis found.

A single count supports this clone. Its antigen is still unknown. The CDR3 extends over 15 amino acids. V lost 2 bases and J lost 1, with 12 bases in between. Germline CDR1 and CDR2: SGHAT and FQNNGV. 60 Vbeta and 13 Jbeta primers were used in PCR. TCRdb's copy holds only in-frame clones and misses some; the assay was immunoSEQ multiplex PCR. The repertoire includes 74,000 or so clones, 75% of them detected once, and 7% to 8.5% sits in the top ten. The chain recombines TRBV11-2 with TRBJ2-7; a weak D match, TRBD2 (6 bases). The receptor comes from a woman aged 40 to 49 in good health and CMV-seronegative. Sequences were obtained from PBMCs. The chain's CDR3 is CASSLRRDPSYEQYF. The DNA of the CDR3 is TGTGCCAGCAGCTTAAGGAGGGATCCGTCCTACGAGCAGTACTTC.